A selection of T cell receptor beta chains follows, all from one sample in a study of blood T cell repertoires in COVID-19. Assay: immunoSEQ multiplex PCR; the TCRdb copy retains only in-frame clones and omits some. The sample shows about 170,000 clones, over 80% of them seen only once. The sequencing input was peripheral blood. The receptors stem from a woman aged 80 or older with active or convalescent COVID-19. The CDR3 runs from the conserved cysteine through the conserved F or W. Fields, in order: J gene, D gene, V gene, clone size, CDR3 DNA, CDR3 protein. A D gene is named only where the DNA matches it firmly. Some rows mark clone size as missing; the rest say once, few, many or name a class of expanded clone.

J gene: TRBJ2-2; D gene: TRBD1; V gene: TRBV5-6; clone size: NA; CDR3 DNA: TGTGCCAGCAGTCCTCCGGGACAGGGGACCGGGGAGCTGTTTTTT; CDR3 protein: CASSPPGQGTGELFF
J gene: TRBJ2-1; D gene: TRBD2; V gene: TRBV5-1; clone size: NA; CDR3 DNA: TGCGCCAGCAGCTCAGATAGCGGGGGCCCGAGTAATGAGCAGTTCTTC; CDR3 protein: CASSSDSGGPSNEQFF
J gene: TRBJ1-6; D gene: TRBD1; V gene: TRBV6-1; clone size: NA; CDR3 DNA: TGTGCCAGCAGTGAAACGCAGGGGGGAAATTCACCCCTCCACTTT; CDR3 protein: CASSETQGGNSPLHF
J gene: TRBJ2-7; D gene: TRBD1; V gene: TRBV7-9; clone size: NA; CDR3 DNA: TGTGCCAGCAGCTCGACAGGGAGCTCCTACGAGCAGTACTTC; CDR3 protein: CASSSTGSSYEQYF
J gene: TRBJ2-3; D gene: TRBD2; V gene: TRBV4-2; clone size: NA; CDR3 DNA: TGTGCCAGCAGCCCCCCTAGCGGGGGGGATACGCAGTATTTT; CDR3 protein: CASSPPSGGDTQYF
J gene: TRBJ2-3; D gene: NA; V gene: TRBV7-6; clone size: NA; CDR3 DNA: TGTGCCAGCAGCTTGGATACAGGGACAGATACGCAGTATTTT; CDR3 protein: CASSLDTGTDTQYF
J gene: TRBJ2-2; D gene: TRBD2; V gene: TRBV4-3; clone size: NA; CDR3 DNA: TGCGCCAGCAGCCAAGATTGGGGCGGGGGGCCGAACACCGGGGAGCTGTTTTTT; CDR3 protein: CASSQDWGGGPNTGELFF
J gene: TRBJ1-2; D gene: TRBD1; V gene: TRBV6-5; clone size: NA; CDR3 DNA: TGTGCCAGCAGTACGAGACAGGGTCGTGGCTACACCTTC; CDR3 protein: CASSTRQGRGYTF
J gene: TRBJ1-5; D gene: TRBD1; V gene: TRBV18; clone size: NA; CDR3 DNA: TGTGCCAGCTCACCGGGGACAGGATATCAGCCCCAGCATTTT; CDR3 protein: CASSPGTGYQPQHF
J gene: TRBJ1-1; D gene: NA; V gene: TRBV27; clone size: NA; CDR3 DNA: TGTGCCAGCAGTTTTGGGACTCTGGAAAAAGCTTTCTTT; CDR3 protein: CASSFGTLEKAFF
J gene: TRBJ1-1; D gene: NA; V gene: TRBV6-2/TRBV6-3; clone size: few; CDR3 DNA: TGTGCCAGCAGTCGGTCGTATAACACTGAAGCTTTCTTT; CDR3 protein: CASSRSYNTEAFF
J gene: TRBJ2-4; D gene: TRBD2; V gene: TRBV7-2; clone size: NA; CDR3 DNA: TGTGCCAGCAGCTCGAGGCCTCTAGCGGGGGACATTCAGTACTTC; CDR3 protein: CASSSRPLAGDIQYF
J gene: TRBJ1-1; D gene: NA; V gene: TRBV5-1; clone size: NA; CDR3 DNA: TGCGCCAGCAGCTTGGGAGGACAGTCCAACACTGAAGCTTTCTTT; CDR3 protein: CASSLGGQSNTEAFF
J gene: TRBJ1-5; D gene: NA; V gene: TRBV4-3; clone size: NA; CDR3 DNA: TGCGCCAGCAGCCCCCATAAGAGTGGGGGGGGACAGCCCCAGCATTTT; CDR3 protein: CASSPHKSGGGQPQHF